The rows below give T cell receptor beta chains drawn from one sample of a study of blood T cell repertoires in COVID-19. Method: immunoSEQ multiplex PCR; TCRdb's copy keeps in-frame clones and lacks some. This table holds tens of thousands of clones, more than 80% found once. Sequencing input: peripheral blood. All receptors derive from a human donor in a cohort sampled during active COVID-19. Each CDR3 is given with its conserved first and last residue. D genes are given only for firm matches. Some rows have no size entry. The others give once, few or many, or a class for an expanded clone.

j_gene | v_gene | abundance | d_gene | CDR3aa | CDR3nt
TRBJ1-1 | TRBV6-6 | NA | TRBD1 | CASSVTGEGAFF | TGTGCCAGCAGTGTAACAGGGGAAGGAGCTTTCTTT
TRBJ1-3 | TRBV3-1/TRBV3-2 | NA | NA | CASSQASGNTIYF | TGTGCCAGCAGCCAGGCTTCTGGAAACACCATATATTTT
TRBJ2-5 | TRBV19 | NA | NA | CASSIGMGRSGSASYTQYF | TGTGCCAGTAGTATAGGGATGGGAAGGTCGGGTAGCGCGAGCTATACCCAGTACTTC
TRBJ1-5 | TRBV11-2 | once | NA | CASSLDPLSNQPQHF | TGTGCCAGCAGCTTAGATCCTTTAAGCAATCAGCCCCAGCATTTT
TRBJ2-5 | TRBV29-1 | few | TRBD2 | CSVEVRAGEETQYF | TGCAGCGTTGAAGTCAGGGCGGGGGAAGAGACCCAGTACTTC
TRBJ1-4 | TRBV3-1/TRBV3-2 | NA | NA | CASSQQRQATNEKLFF | TGTGCCAGCAGCCAACAGAGACAGGCAACTAATGAAAAACTGTTTTTT
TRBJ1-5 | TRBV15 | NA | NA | CATSNRVGNQPQHF | TGTGCCACCAGCAACAGGGTTGGCAATCAGCCCCAGCATTTT
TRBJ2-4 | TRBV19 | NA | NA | CASREDSENIQYF | TGTGCCAGTAGAGAGGACAGCGAGAACATTCAGTACTTC
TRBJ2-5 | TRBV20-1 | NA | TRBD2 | CSASGPSGSDQETQYF | TGCAGTGCTAGTGGTCCTAGCGGGAGCGATCAGGAGACCCAGTACTTC
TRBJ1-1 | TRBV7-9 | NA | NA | CASSRPGSTEAFF | TGTGCCAGCAGTAGGCCCGGGAGCACTGAAGCTTTCTTT
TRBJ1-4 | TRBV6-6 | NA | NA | CASSYGGGNEKLFF | TGTGCCAGCAGTTACGGCGGGGGTAATGAAAAACTGTTTTTT
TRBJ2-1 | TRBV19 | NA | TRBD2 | CASRGRTSGSNEQFF | TGTGCCAGTAGAGGAAGGACTAGCGGGAGTAATGAGCAGTTCTTC
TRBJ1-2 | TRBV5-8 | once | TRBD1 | CASRKQGAGYGYTF | TGTGCCAGCAGAAAACAGGGGGCGGGCTATGGCTACACCTTC
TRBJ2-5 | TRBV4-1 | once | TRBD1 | CASSQNPQGAGETQYF | TGCGCCAGCAGCCAAAATCCACAGGGGGCTGGAGAGACCCAGTACTTC
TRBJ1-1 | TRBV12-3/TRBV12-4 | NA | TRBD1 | CASSRNRGTEAFF | TGTGCCAGCAGTAGAAACAGGGGGACTGAAGCTTTCTTT
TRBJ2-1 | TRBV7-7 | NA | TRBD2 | CASSLTRAGDEQFF | TGTGCTAGCAGCTTAACTCGAGCGGGGGATGAGCAGTTCTTC
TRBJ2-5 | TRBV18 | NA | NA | CASSPRYEGETQYF | TGTGCCAGCTCACCAAGATATGAGGGCGAGACCCAGTACTTC
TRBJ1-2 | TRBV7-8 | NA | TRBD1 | CASSRPGGGYTF | TGTGCCAGCAGCCGGCCAGGGGGAGGCTACACCTTC
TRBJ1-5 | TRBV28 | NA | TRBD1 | CASRPPQGAGQPQHF | TGTGCCAGCAGACCCCCCCAGGGGGCGGGTCAGCCCCAGCATTTT
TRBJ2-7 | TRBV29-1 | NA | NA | CSVVANSYEQYF | TGCAGCGTTGTAGCGAACTCCTACGAGCAGTACTTC
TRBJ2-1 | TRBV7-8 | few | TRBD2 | CASSPYRLAGRNEQFF | TGTGCCAGCAGCCCCTACCGACTAGCGGGACGTAATGAGCAGTTCTTC
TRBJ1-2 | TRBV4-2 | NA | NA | CASSQASGPLRGGYTF | TGTGCCAGCAGCCAAGCCTCGGGCCCGCTAAGAGGGGGCTACACCTTC
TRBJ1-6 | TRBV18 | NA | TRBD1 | CASSPAGQGDRGSPLHF | TGTGCCAGCTCACCAGCCGGTCAGGGGGACAGGGGTTCACCCCTCCACTTT
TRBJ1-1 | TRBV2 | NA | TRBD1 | CASSTGENSEAFF | TGTGCCAGCAGCACAGGGGAAAACTCTGAAGCTTTCTTT
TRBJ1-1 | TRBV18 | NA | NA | CASSPSLNTEAFF | TGTGCCAGCTCACCATCATTGAACACTGAAGCTTTCTTT
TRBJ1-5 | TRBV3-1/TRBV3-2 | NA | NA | CASSQGRGCQHF | TGTGCCAGCAGCCAAGGGCGGGGCTGTCAGCATTTT
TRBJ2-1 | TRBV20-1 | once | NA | CSARQSSEQFF | TGCAGTGCTAGACAATCTAGTGAGCAGTTCTTC
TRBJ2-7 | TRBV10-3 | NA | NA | CAISESRAVYEQYF | TGTGCCATCAGTGAGTCGAGGGCAGTTTACGAGCAGTACTTC
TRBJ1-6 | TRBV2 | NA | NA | CASSGRGDNSPLHF | TGTGCCAGCAGTGGTCGGGGAGATAATTCACCCCTCCACTTT
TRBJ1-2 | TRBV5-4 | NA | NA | CASTRDPLNYGYTF | TGTGCCAGCACCCGAGATCCCCTTAACTATGGCTACACCTTC
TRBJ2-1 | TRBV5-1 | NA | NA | CASSSQGYNEQFF | TGCGCCAGCAGCTCGCAGGGTTACAATGAGCAGTTCTTC
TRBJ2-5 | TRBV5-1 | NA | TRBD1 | CASSPGQTETQYF | TGCGCCAGCAGCCCGGGACAGACGGAGACCCAGTACTTC
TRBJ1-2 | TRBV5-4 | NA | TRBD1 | CASSLPGGRGYTF | TGTGCCAGCAGCCTCCCAGGGGGGCGTGGCTACACCTTC
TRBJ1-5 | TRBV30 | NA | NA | CAWSEPQTGISNQPQHF | TGTGCCTGGAGTGAACCCCAGACAGGTATTAGCAATCAGCCCCAGCATTTT
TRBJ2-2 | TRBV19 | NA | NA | CASSVDTTGELFF | TGTGCCAGTAGTGTGGACACCACCGGGGAGCTGTTTTTT
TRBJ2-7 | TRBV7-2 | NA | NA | CASSLGLGPVYF | TGTGCCAGCAGCTTGGGTCTGGGCCCAGTGTACTTC
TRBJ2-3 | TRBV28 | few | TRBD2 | CASSSETSGVADTQYF | TGTGCCAGCAGTTCCGAGACTAGCGGGGTAGCAGATACGCAGTATTTT
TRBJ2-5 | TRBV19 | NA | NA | CASSIGDFQETQYF | TGTGCCAGTAGTATAGGGGACTTCCAAGAGACCCAGTACTTC
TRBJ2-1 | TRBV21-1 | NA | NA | CASSKLADHYNEQFF | TGTGCCAGCAGCAAGCTAGCGGATCATTACAATGAGCAGTTCTTC
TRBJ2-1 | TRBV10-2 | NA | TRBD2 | CASSQTSGKQFF | TGCGCCAGCAGCCAGACTAGCGGAAAGCAGTTCTTC
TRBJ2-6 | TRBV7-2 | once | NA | CASSLAGGSGANVLTF | TGTGCCAGCAGCTTAGCTGGGGGGTCTGGGGCCAACGTCCTGACTTTC
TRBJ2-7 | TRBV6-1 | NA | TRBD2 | CASSDRTSREQYF | TGTGCCAGCAGTGATCGGACTAGTCGCGAGCAGTACTTC